One TCR beta chain is described in this entry. Time point given: recipient sample about 28 days before transplant, after cytoreduction. The germline V and J ends were trimmed by 5 bases and 7 bases, with 20 bases remaining between them. The CDR3 is made up of 15 amino acids. Germline V CDR1 and CDR2: MDHEN, SYDVKM. This entry belongs to a study of T cell clonotyping in hematopoietic cell transplantation. Some clones are missing from TCRdb's copy, which holds only in-frame ones; the method was immunoSEQ multiplex PCR. The table includes around 7,300 clones, about 90% detected once. The clonotype comes from a young man with acute myeloid leukemia. Some clones in this sample may be carry-over from other donors' samples. Sequencing used peripheral blood mononuclear cells, obtained before stem cell transplant. This sequence joins TRBV28 and TRBJ1-2, with no clear D. CDR3 residues: CASSENRPGYPGYTF. The CDR3, as DNA: TGTGCCAGCAGTGAGAACCGGCCGGGATATCCTGGCTACACCTTC.